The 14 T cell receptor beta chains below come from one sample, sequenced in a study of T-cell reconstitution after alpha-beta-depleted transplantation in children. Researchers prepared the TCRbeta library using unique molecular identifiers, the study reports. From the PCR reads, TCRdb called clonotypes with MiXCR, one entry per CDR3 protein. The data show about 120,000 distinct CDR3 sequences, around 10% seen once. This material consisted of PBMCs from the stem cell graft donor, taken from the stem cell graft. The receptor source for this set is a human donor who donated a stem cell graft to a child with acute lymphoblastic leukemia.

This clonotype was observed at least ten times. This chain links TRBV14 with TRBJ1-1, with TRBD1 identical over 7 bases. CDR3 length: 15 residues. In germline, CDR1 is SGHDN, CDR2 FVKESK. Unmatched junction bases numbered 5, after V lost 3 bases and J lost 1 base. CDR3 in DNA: TGTGCCAGCAGCCACTTACAGGGGCCGAACACTGAAGCTTTCTTT. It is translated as CASSHLQGPNTEAFF.

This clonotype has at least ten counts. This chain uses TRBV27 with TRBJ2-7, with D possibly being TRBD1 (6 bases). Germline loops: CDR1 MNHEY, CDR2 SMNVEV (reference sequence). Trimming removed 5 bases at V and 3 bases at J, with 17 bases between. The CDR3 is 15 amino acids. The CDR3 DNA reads TGTGCCAGCAGTCTACAGGGATCTGAGTTCTACGAGCAGTACTTC. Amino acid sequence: CASSLQGSEFYEQYF.

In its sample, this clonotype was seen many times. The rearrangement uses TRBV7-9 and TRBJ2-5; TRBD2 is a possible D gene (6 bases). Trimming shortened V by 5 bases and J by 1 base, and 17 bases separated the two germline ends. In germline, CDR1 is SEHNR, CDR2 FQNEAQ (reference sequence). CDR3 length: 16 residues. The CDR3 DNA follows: TGTGCCAGCAGCCCTCCTCGGCTAGCGTTCCAAGAGACCCAGTACTTC. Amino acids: CASSPPRLAFQETQYF.

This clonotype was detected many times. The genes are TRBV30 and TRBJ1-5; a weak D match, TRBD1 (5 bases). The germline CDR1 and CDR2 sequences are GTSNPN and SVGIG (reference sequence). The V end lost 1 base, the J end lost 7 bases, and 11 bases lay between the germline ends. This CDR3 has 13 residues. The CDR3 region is CAWSAQGRQPQHF. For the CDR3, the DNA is TGTGCCTGGAGTGCGCAGGGTAGACAGCCCCAGCATTTT.

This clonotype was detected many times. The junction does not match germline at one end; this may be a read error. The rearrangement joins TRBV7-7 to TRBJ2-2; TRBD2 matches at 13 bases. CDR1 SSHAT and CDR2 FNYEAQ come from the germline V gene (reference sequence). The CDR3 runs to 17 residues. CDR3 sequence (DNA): TGTGCTAGCAGCTTAGGACTAGCGGGAGTTTATACCGGGGAGCTGTTTTTT. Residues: CASSLGLAGVYTGELFF.

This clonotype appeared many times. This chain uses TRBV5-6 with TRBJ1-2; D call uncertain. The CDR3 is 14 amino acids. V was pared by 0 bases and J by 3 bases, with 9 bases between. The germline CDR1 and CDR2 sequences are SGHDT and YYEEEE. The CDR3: CASSLEYRDYGYTF. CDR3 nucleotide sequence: TGTGCCAGCAGCTTGGAATACCGGGACTATGGCTACACCTTC. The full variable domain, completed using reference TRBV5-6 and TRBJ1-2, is DAGVTQSPTHLIKTRGQQVTLRCSPKSGHDTVSWYQQALGQGPQFIFQYYEEEERQRGNFPDRFSGHQFPNYSSELNVNALLLGDSALYLCASSLEYRDYGYTFGSGTRLTVV.

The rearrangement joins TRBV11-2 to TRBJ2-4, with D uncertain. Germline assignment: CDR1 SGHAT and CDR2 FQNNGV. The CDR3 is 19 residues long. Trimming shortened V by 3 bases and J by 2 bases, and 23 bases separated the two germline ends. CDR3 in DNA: TGTGCCAGCAGCTTTAGTGGACGAGGAATTAATTTGACCAAAAACATTCAGTACTTC. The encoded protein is CASSFSGRGINLTKNIQYF.

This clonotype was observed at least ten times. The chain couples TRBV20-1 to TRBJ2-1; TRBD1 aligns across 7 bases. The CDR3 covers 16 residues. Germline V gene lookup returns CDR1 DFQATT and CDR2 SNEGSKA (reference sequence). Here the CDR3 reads CSVPLRGGSSYNEQFF. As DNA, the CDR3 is TGCAGCGTTCCGTTACGAGGGGGCTCCTCCTACAATGAGCAGTTCTTC.

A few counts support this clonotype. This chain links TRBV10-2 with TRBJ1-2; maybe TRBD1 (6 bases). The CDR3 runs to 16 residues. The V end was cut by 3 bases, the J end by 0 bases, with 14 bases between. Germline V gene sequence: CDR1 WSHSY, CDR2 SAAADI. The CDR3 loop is CASSETGQRPNYGYTF. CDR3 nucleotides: TGCGCCAGCAGTGAAACTGGACAGAGACCTAACTATGGCTACACCTTC.

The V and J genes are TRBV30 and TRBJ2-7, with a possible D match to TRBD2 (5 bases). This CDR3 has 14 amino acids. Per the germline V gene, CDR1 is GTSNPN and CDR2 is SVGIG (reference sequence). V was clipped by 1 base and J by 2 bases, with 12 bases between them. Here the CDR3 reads CAWSALREPYEQYF. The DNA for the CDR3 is TGTGCCTGGAGTGCCCTCCGGGAACCCTACGAGCAGTACTTC.

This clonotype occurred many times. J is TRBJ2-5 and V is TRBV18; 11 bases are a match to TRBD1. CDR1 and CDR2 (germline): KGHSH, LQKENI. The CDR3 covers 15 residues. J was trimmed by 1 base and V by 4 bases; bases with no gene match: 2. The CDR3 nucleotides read TGTGCCAGCTCACGGACAGGGGGCCCCCAAGAGACCCAGTACTTC. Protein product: CASSRTGGPQETQYF.

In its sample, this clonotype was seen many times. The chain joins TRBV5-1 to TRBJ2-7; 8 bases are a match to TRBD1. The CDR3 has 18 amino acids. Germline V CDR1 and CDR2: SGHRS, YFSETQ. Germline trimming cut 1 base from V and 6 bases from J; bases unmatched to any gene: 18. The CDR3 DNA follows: TGCGCCAGCAGCTTGAATGGGGCAGGGGGCTCTAGGAGTGGCGAGCAGTACTTC. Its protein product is CASSLNGAGGSRSGEQYF.

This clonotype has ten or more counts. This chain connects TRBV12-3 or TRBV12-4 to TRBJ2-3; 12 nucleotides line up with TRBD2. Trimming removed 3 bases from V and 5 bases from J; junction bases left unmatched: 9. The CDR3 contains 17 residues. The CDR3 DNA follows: TGTGCCAGCAGTTTTAGAGCTAGCGGGGGGGCAGGAGATACGCAGTATTTT. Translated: CASSFRASGGAGDTQYF.

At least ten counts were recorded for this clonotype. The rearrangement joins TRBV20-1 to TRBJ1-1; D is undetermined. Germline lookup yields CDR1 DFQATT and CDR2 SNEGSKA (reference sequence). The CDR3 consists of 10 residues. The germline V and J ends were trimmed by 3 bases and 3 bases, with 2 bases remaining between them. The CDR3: CSARDTEAFF. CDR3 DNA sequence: TGCAGTGCTAGGGACACTGAAGCTTTCTTT.